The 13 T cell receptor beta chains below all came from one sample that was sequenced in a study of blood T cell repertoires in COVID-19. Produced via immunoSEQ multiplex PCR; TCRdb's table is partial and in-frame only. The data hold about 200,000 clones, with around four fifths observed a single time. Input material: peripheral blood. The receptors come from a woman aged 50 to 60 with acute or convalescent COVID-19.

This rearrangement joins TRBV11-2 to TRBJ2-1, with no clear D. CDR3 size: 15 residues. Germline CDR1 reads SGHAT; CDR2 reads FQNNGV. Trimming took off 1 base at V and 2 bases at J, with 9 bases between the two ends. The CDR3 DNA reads TGTGCCAGCAGCTTAGGGCTTAACCCCTACAATGAGCAGTTCTTC. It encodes CASSLGLNPYNEQFF.

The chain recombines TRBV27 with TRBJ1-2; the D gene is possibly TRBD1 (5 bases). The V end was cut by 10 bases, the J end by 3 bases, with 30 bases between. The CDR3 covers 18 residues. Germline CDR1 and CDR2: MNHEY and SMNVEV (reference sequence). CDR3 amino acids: CATKALHPMGEGYYGYTF. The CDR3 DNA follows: TGTGCCACCAAGGCCCTCCACCCCATGGGGGAGGGTTACTATGGCTACACCTTC.

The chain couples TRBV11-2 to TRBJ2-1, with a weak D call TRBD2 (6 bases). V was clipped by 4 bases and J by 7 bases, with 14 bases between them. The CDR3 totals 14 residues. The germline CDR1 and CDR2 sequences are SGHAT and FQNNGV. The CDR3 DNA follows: TGTGCCAGCAGCTCCCTTGGAGGAGGGAATGAGCAGTTCTTC. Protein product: CASSSLGGGNEQFF.

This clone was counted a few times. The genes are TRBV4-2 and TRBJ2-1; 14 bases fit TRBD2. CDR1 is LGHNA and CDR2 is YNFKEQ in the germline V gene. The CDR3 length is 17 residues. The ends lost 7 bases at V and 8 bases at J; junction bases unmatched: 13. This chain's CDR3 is CASTGTSGSFGGDEQFF. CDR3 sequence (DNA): TGTGCCAGCACAGGGACTAGCGGGAGTTTTGGGGGCGATGAGCAGTTCTTC.

In DNA form, the CDR3 reads TGCGCCAGCAGTAAGGGCAGGGGAGAGACCCAGTACTTC. It specifies CASSKGRGETQYF. The chain couples TRBV5-1 to TRBJ2-5, with D possibly TRBD1 on 6 matching bases. With 5 bases removed from V and 4 bases from J, the gap between germline ends came to 12 bases. The CDR3 loop spans 13 amino acids. Germline CDR1 is SGHRS and CDR2 is YFSETQ.

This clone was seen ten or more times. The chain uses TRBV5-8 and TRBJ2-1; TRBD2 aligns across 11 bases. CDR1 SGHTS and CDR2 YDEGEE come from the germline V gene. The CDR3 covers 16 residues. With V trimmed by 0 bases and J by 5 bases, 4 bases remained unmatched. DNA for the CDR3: TGTGCCAGCAGCTTGGAGGGACTAGCGGCAGACAATGAGCAGTTCTTC. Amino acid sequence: CASSLEGLAADNEQFF.

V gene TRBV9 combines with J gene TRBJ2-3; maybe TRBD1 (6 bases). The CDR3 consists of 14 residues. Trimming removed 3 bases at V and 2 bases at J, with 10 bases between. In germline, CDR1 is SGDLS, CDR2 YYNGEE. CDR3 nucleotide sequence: TGTGCCAGCAGCGGACAGGTGGCCACAGATACGCAGTATTTT. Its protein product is CASSGQVATDTQYF.

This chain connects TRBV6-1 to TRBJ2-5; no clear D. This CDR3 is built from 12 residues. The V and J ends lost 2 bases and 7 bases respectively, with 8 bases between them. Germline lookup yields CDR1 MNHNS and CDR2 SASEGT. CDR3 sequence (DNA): TGTGCCAGCAGTGAAATCGGTGTGACCCAGTACTTC. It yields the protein CASSEIGVTQYF.

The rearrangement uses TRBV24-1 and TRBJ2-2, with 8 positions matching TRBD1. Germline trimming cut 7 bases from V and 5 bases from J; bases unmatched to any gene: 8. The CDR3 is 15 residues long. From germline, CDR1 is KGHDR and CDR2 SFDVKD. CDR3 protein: CATRRWQGATGELFF. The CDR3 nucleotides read TGTGCCACCAGGAGGTGGCAGGGGGCGACCGGGGAGCTGTTTTTT.

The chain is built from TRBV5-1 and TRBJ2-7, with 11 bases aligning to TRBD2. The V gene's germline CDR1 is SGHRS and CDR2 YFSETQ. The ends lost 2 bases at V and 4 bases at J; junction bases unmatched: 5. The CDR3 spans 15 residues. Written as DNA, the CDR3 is TGCGCCAGCAGCTTAAGGGGACTAGCGGCGTACGAGCAGTACTTC. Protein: CASSLRGLAAYEQYF.

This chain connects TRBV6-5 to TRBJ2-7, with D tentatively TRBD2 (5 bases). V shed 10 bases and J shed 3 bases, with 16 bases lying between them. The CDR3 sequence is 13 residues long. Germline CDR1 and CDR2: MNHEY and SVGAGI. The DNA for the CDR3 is TGTGCCACCACTGGGAGACAAAGCTACGAGCAGTACTTC. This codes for CATTGRQSYEQYF.

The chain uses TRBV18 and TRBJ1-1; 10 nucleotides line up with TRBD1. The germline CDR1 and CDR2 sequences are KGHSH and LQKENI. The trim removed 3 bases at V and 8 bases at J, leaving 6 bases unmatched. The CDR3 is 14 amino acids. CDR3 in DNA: TGTGCCAGCTCACCGGACAGGGGGGCCGGCGAAGCTTTCTTT. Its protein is CASSPDRGAGEAFF.

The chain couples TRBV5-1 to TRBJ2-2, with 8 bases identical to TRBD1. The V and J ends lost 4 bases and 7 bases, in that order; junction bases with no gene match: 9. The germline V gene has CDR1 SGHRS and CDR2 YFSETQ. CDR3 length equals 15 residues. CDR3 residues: CASSMTGVRGGELFF. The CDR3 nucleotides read TGCGCCAGCAGCATGACAGGGGTACGAGGCGGGGAGCTGTTTTTT.